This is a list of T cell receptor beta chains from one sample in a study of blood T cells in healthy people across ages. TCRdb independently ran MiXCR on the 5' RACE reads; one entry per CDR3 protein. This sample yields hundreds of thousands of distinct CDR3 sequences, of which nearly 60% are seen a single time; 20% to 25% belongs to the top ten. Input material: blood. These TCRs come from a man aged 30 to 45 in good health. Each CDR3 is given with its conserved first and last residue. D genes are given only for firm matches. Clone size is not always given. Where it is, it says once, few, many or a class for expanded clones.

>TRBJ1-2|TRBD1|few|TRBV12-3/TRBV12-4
CASSLGQHYGYTF
TGTGCCAGCAGCTTGGGACAGCACTATGGCTACACCTTC
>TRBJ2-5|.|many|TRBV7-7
CASSFGQSPQETQYF
TGTGCCAGCAGCTTCGGGCAAAGTCCCCAAGAGACCCAGTACTTC
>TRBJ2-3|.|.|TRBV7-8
CASSLARVGQKWDTQYF
TGTGCCAGCAGCTTAGCGCGCGTGGGGCAAAAGTGGGATACGCAGTATTTT
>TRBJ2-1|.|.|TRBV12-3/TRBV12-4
CASSVDNVSYNEQFF
TGTGCCAGCAGTGTGGACAACGTATCCTACAATGAGCAGTTCTTC
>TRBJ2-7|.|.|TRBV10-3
CAISRAEDSYEQYF
TGTGCCATCAGTCGAGCGGAAGATTCCTACGAGCAGTACTTC
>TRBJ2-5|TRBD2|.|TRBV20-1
CSARLPGLAESMYF
TGCAGTGCGCGCTTACCGGGACTAGCTGAATCTATGTACTTC
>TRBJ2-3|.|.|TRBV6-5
CASSYGAVTDTQYF
TGTGCCAGCAGTTACGGCGCAGTTACAGATACGCAGTATTTT
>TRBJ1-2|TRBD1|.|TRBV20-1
CSAIPTGGHYGYTF
TGCAGTGCTATACCAACAGGGGGCCACTATGGCTACACCTTC
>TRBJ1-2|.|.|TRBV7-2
CASSWRSQSLSYTF
TGTGCCAGCAGCTGGAGAAGCCAATCCTTGAGCTACACCTTC
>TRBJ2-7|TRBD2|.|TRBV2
CASSVTSGGVEQYF
TGTGCCAGCAGCGTCACTAGCGGGGGTGTCGAGCAGTACTTC
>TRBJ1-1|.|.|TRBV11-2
CASSLRERAFF
TGTGCCAGCAGCTTACGGGAACGAGCTTTCTTT
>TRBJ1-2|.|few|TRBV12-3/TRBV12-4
CASSSAGQGNGYTF
TGTGCCAGCAGTTCGGCGGGGCAGGGAAATGGCTACACCTTC
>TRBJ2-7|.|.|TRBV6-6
CASSYDLGLKYF
TGTGCCAGCAGTTACGACCTGGGGTTGAAGTACTTC
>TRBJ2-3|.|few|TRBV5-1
CASSWRGEGTDTQYF
TGCGCCAGCAGCTGGAGGGGGGAGGGCACAGATACGCAGTATTTT
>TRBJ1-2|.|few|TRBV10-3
CAYQGKNHSDGYTF
TGTGCCTACCAGGGGAAGAACCACTCCGATGGCTACACCTTC
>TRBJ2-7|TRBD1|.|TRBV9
CASSGTTGAFNEQYF
TGTGCCAGCAGCGGAACGACAGGGGCGTTCAACGAGCAGTACTTC
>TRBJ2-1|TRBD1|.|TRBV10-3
CAISDLGQGADEQFF
TGTGCCATCAGTGATCTGGGACAGGGGGCGGATGAGCAGTTCTTC
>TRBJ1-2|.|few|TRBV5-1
CASSLDGGAGYTF
TGCGCCAGCAGCTTGGATGGGGGGGCTGGCTACACCTTC
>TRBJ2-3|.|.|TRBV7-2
CASSPKAGSTDTQYF
TGTGCCAGCAGTCCTAAGGCTGGGAGCACAGATACGCAGTATTTT
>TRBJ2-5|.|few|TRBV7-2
CASSLDHREETQYF
TGTGCCAGCAGCTTAGATCATAGGGAAGAGACCCAGTACTTC
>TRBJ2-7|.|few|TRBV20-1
CSAPASPYEQYF
TGCAGTGCCCCCGCTAGTCCCTACGAGCAGTACTTC
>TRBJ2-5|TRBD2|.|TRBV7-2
CASREGLAGETQYF
TGTGCCAGCAGAGAGGGACTAGCGGGAGAGACCCAGTACTTC